The sample holds a few counts of the clone carrying this T cell receptor (beta chain). The sample is drawn from a study of T cells after yellow fever vaccination. For TCR, cDNA came from 5'RACE template switching, which added a universal primer site and UMIs. TCRdb passed the 5' RACE reads through MiXCR, listing each CDR3 protein once. Among 45,000 to 60,000 distinct CDR3 sequences, about 5% were seen once, and the ten largest hold 30% to 35%. The length of the CDR3 is 16 residues. CDR1 SGHNT and CDR2 YYREEE come from the germline V gene (reference sequence). Trimming cost V 1 base and J 12 bases, with 23 bases left between them. General study points: The presence of abundant clonotypes contaminating from the bulk population was possible in FACS-sorted repertoires. Reappearance after the booster was observed for most primary-vaccination clones (roughly 97% CD4, almost 90% CD8).

The chain joins TRBV5-4 to TRBJ2-1; D is perhaps TRBD1 (5 bases). The sequencing here drew on PBMCs, either bulk or a sorted T-cell subset (CD4+, CD8+, memory, or dextramer-sorted; not recorded which), taken on the day of the yellow fever booster vaccination. The receptor was isolated from a man aged 18 to 30 who received the YFV17D yellow fever vaccine. This CDR3 reads CASSLRGLDRNEVQFF. The CDR3 DNA reads as TGTGCCAGCAGCTTGAGGGGCCTAGACCGTAATGAGGTGCAGTTCTTC.